This TCR beta chain was sequenced for a study of post-analysis software for immune sequencing data. Findings and caveats of the study: The study found TRBV5-6, TRBV5-1 and TRBV20-1 among a few TRBV segments more frequent in patients than controls.

Germline V lookup: CDR1 SEHNR, CDR2 FQNEAQ (reference sequence). The ends lost 8 bases at V and 5 bases at J; junction bases unmatched: 10. The CDR3 has 15 residues. Unique molecular identifiers were carried by the TCR beta cDNA libraries. T cells numbering 1 to 10 million yielded 450,000 to 600,000 cDNA molecules. TCRdb called the PCR reads again in MiXCR, with one record for every CDR3 protein. Here the sample spans roughly 870,000 distinct CDR3 sequences, 53% being singletons. On this clonotype itself: Its antigen is unknown.

The sequenced sample consisted of blood. The chain joins TRBV7-9 to TRBJ2-1; 9 positions agree with TRBD1. The sequence came from a girl aged 10 to 17 with multiple sclerosis. CDR3 residues: CASRCRDREHNEQFF. CDR3 DNA sequence: TGTGCCAGCCGCTGCCGGGACAGGGAACACAATGAGCAGTTCTTC.